The rows below give T cell receptor beta chains drawn from one sample of a study of radiation and T cells in renal cell carcinoma. Repertoires were generated with immunoSEQ multiplex PCR, while TCRdb's copy carries only in-frame clones and drops some. The sample consists of about 130,000 clones, about 88% of them appearing once. The source was blood, collected from a patient whose treatment included radiotherapy and nephrectomy. The source of these receptors is a woman aged 70-85 years with renal cell carcinoma. Both conserved end residues are part of each CDR3. D genes are given only for firm matches. Clone size is not always given. Where it is, it says once, few, many or a class for expanded clones.

v_call	clone_size	j_call	d_call	cdr3_aa	cdr3_nt
TRBV28	.	TRBJ1-2	.	CASSIPPGYGYTF	TGTGCCAGCAGTATACCCCCGGGCTATGGCTACACCTTC
TRBV4-1	.	TRBJ1-1	TRBD1	CASSSDRGRITEAFF	TGCGCCAGCAGCTCGGACAGGGGGAGGATAACTGAAGCTTTCTTT
TRBV7-2	.	TRBJ2-7	TRBD2	CASSSLLAGDYEQYF	TGTGCCAGCAGCTCCTTACTAGCGGGGGACTACGAGCAGTACTTC
TRBV6-5	.	TRBJ1-5	TRBD1	CASWTGTNQPQHF	TGTGCCAGCTGGACAGGGACGAATCAGCCCCAGCATTTT
TRBV4-3	.	TRBJ1-4	.	CASSQGHGEDHEKLFF	TGCGCCAGCAGCCAAGGCCACGGAGAGGATCATGAAAAACTGTTTTTT
TRBV6-6	.	TRBJ1-1	.	CASSAKGGVNTEAFF	TGTGCCAGCAGTGCGAAGGGAGGAGTGAACACTGAAGCTTTCTTT
TRBV6-5	.	TRBJ2-2	.	CASSYSTFTGELFF	TGTGCCAGCAGTTACTCGACATTCACCGGGGAGCTGTTTTTT
TRBV4-2	once	TRBJ2-1	.	CASSQPTTSNSYNEQFF	TGTGCCAGCAGCCAGCCGACCACATCTAACTCCTACAATGAGCAGTTCTTC
TRBV25-1	.	TRBJ2-7	TRBD1	CASSGGQGGYEQYF	TGTGCCAGCAGTGGCGGACAGGGGGGCTACGAGCAGTACTTC
TRBV19	.	TRBJ1-2	.	CASSLQGSNYGYTF	TGTGCCAGTAGCCTCCAGGGGTCTAACTATGGCTACACCTTC
TRBV5-1	.	TRBJ2-7	.	CASSLSWGPTSYEQYF	TGCGCCAGCAGCTTGAGTTGGGGACCGACCTCCTACGAGCAGTACTTC
TRBV5-4	.	TRBJ2-7	.	CASSFPGPKYEQYF	TGTGCCAGCAGCTTCCCGGGACCCAAATACGAGCAGTACTTC
TRBV2	.	TRBJ1-2	.	CASTPRPRGYTF	TGTGCCAGCACCCCGCGGCCTCGTGGCTACACCTTC
TRBV30	once	TRBJ2-1	TRBD2	CAWSVFGASGGALEQFF	TGTGCCTGGAGTGTATTTGGGGCTAGCGGGGGGGCCCTCGAGCAGTTCTTC
TRBV23-1	.	TRBJ1-4	.	CASSQIRNEKLFF	TGCGCCAGCAGTCAGATCCGTAATGAAAAACTGTTTTTT
TRBV4-3	.	TRBJ1-2	.	CASSQELPYGYTF	TGCGCCAGCAGCCAAGAACTGCCCTATGGCTACACCTTC
TRBV5-4	.	TRBJ2-7	.	CASSQTGGDEQYF	TGTGCCAGCAGCCAGACTGGCGGCGACGAGCAGTACTTC
TRBV4-2	.	TRBJ2-5	TRBD2	CASSQVGTSGVEETQYF	TGTGCCAGCAGCCAAGTCGGGACTAGCGGAGTCGAAGAGACCCAGTACTTC
TRBV30	.	TRBJ2-7	.	CAWSVSSYEQYF	TGTGCCTGGAGTGTATCGTCCTACGAGCAGTACTTC
TRBV5-1	once	TRBJ1-1	.	CASSSDPRNTEAFF	TGCGCCAGCAGCTCGGACCCCCGGAACACTGAAGCTTTCTTT
TRBV6-5	once	TRBJ1-5	.	CASSYSLTGVGPQHF	TGTGCCAGCAGTTACTCGTTAACGGGGGTAGGGCCCCAGCATTTT
TRBV9	.	TRBJ2-3	TRBD1	CASSVRGQGTDTQYF	TGTGCCAGCAGCGTAAGGGGGCAGGGCACAGATACGCAGTATTTT
TRBV6-1	.	TRBJ1-4	.	CASSDSAVLRSKKLFF	TGTGCCAGCAGTGATTCCGCGGTCCTTCGAAGCAAAAAACTGTTTTTT
TRBV6-5	.	TRBJ1-3	TRBD1	CASSSGQGVGNTIYF	TGTGCCAGCAGTTCGGGACAGGGAGTAGGAAACACCATATATTTT
TRBV7-8	.	TRBJ2-7	TRBD2	CASSLGGLAGRTYEQYF	TGTGCCAGCAGCTTAGGGGGGCTAGCGGGGAGGACCTACGAGCAGTACTTC
TRBV19	.	TRBJ2-7	TRBD1	CASSGRDRFYEQYF	TGTGCCAGTAGTGGCCGGGACAGATTTTACGAGCAGTACTTC
TRBV7-8	.	TRBJ1-1	TRBD1	CASSLAGTGYLNTEAFF	TGTGCCAGCAGCTTAGCCGGGACAGGCTACCTGAACACTGAAGCTTTCTTT
TRBV5-5	.	TRBJ2-7	TRBD1	CASSAGQGVGEQYF	TGTGCCAGCAGCGCCGGACAGGGCGTGGGGGAGCAGTACTTC
TRBV6-5	.	TRBJ2-7	.	CASKGTDSYEQYF	TGTGCCAGCAAAGGGACGGATTCCTACGAGCAGTACTTC
TRBV6-5	.	TRBJ2-1	.	CATRPSVGEQFF	TGTGCCACCCGCCCGAGCGTGGGTGAGCAGTTCTTC
TRBV6-1	.	TRBJ1-6	.	CASSGRSLNSPLHF	TGTGCCAGCAGTGGGAGGTCTCTCAATTCACCCCTCCACTTT
TRBV6-6	.	TRBJ2-1	.	CASNDISYNEQFF	TGTGCCAGCAACGACATATCCTACAATGAGCAGTTCTTC
TRBV30	once	TRBJ2-7	TRBD1	CAWSSLAGTAYERYF	TGTGCCTGGAGTTCCCTTGCCGGGACAGCCTACGAGCGGTACTTC
TRBV7-8	.	TRBJ2-5	TRBD2	CASSFGVQRGAETQYF	TGTGCCAGCAGCTTTGGGGTCCAGCGGGGGGCGGAGACCCAGTACTTC
TRBV14	.	TRBJ1-2	TRBD1	CASSQGQPGYGYTF	TGTGCCAGCAGCCAGGGACAGCCGGGGTATGGCTACACCTTC
TRBV18	once	TRBJ2-3	.	CASSPGTDTQYF	TGTGCCAGCTCACCGGGCACAGATACGCAGTATTTT
TRBV29-1	once	TRBJ2-1	TRBD2	CSVDPAGVYNEQFF	TGCAGCGTTGATCCAGCGGGGGTTTACAATGAGCAGTTCTTC
TRBV19	.	TRBJ2-1	TRBD2	CASMGTSGGHYNEQFF	TGTGCCAGTATGGGGACTAGCGGGGGCCATTACAATGAGCAGTTCTTC
TRBV9	.	TRBJ2-1	.	CASSGRAGNNEQFF	TGTGCCAGCAGCGGGAGGGCCGGGAACAATGAGCAGTTCTTC
TRBV7-6	.	TRBJ2-3	.	CASSLVFGSHLGDTQYF	TGTGCCAGCAGCTTAGTGTTCGGAAGTCACTTAGGAGATACGCAGTATTTT
TRBV9	.	TRBJ2-7	.	CASSVAFGGDYEQYF	TGTGCCAGCAGCGTAGCCTTTGGGGGTGACTACGAGCAGTACTTC
TRBV9	.	TRBJ1-3	.	CASSVIGNSRNTIYF	TGTGCCAGCAGCGTAATAGGGAACTCTAGAAACACCATATATTTT
TRBV11-2	.	TRBJ1-5	.	CASSLGAGQANQPQHF	TGTGCCAGCAGCTTAGGGGCGGGGCAAGCCAATCAGCCCCAGCATTTT
TRBV2	.	TRBJ1-2	TRBD1	CASSLPGTGDYGYTF	TGTGCCAGCAGTTTGCCCGGGACAGGGGACTATGGCTACACCTTC
TRBV4-3	once	TRBJ1-2	.	CASSQAAGSAGYTF	TGCGCCAGCAGCCAAGCGGCAGGGTCCGCTGGCTACACCTTC
TRBV28	.	TRBJ2-6	.	CASNGVPGANVLTF	TGTGCCAGCAATGGCGTACCTGGGGCCAACGTCCTGACTTTC
TRBV18	.	TRBJ1-1	.	CASSLTQVLNTEAFF	TGTGCCAGCTCACTTACACAGGTCCTGAACACTGAAGCTTTCTTT
TRBV7-6	.	TRBJ1-3	.	CASSPAGDTIYF	TGTGCCAGCAGTCCCGCCGGGGACACCATATATTTT
TRBV7-3	.	TRBJ1-2	TRBD1	CASSLTGQFNYGYTF	TGTGCCAGCAGCTTAACGGGACAGTTCAACTATGGCTACACCTTC
TRBV4-2	.	TRBJ2-5	TRBD2	CASSQGRTSGGETQYF	TGTGCCAGCAGCCAAGGGAGGACTAGCGGGGGAGAGACCCAGTACTTC
TRBV7-9	once	TRBJ1-2	.	CASSLGGWVPNYGYTF	TGTGCCAGCAGCCTGGGAGGTTGGGTACCTAACTATGGCTACACCTTC
TRBV28	.	TRBJ1-2	TRBD1	CASSLTRGRNGYTF	TGTGCCAGCAGCTTGACCAGGGGGCGAAATGGCTACACCTTC